The 20 T cell receptor beta chains reported below all come from one sample, sequenced in a study of T cell responses to AZD1222 COVID-19 vaccine. Assay used: immunoSEQ multiplex PCR; TCRdb lists only in-frame clones, some missing. The table has roughly 130,000 clones, 92% seen once. The sample was peripheral blood, taken on day 0 of AZD1222 vaccination. The receptors were gathered from an adult in good health.

The rearrangement joins TRBV6-6 to TRBJ1-2; 8 bases agree with TRBD1. The germline V gene encodes CDR1 MNHNY and CDR2 SVGAGI (reference sequence). CDR3 length: 14 amino acids. The trim removed 6 bases at V and 2 bases at J, leaving 5 bases unmatched. The CDR3 nucleotides are TGTGCCAGCAGGTTAGGACAGGGCAACTATGGCTACACCTTC. Translating it yields CASRLGQGNYGYTF.

The CDR3 spells CASSSFLRGWDYGYTF. The CDR3, as DNA: TGTGCCAGCAGTTCCTTCCTGAGGGGATGGGACTATGGCTACACCTTC. The chain recombines TRBV27 with TRBJ1-2, with a tentative D call TRBD1 (5 bases). The CDR3 has 16 residues. Germline V lookup: CDR1 MNHEY, CDR2 SMNVEV (reference sequence). Trimming stripped 4 bases from V and 3 bases from J, with 18 bases between.

This clone was seen a single time. The V call is TRBV18, the J call TRBJ1-4; D unresolved. This CDR3 comprises 13 residues. V lost 0 bases and J lost 13, with 12 bases in between. Germline V gene lookup returns CDR1 KGHSH and CDR2 LQKENI. DNA for the CDR3: TGTGCCAGCTCACCACCGGCGCGGGTGGCACTGTTTTTT. It is translated as CASSPPARVALFF. The variable domain in full, with the rest retrieved from reference TRBV18 and TRBJ1-4, is NAGVMQNPRHLVRRRGQEARLRCSPMKGHSHVYWYRQLPEEGLKFMVYLQKENIIDESGMPKERFSAEFPKEGPSILRIQQVVRGDSAAYFCASSPPARVALFFGSGTQLSVL.

The chain uses TRBV5-6 and TRBJ1-2, with D unresolved. V shed 0 bases and J shed 5 bases, with 5 bases lying between them. In germline, CDR1 is SGHDT, CDR2 YYEEEE. CDR3 length: 12 amino acids. CDR3 sequence reads: CASSLGDYGYTF. The CDR3 DNA sequence: TGTGCCAGCAGCTTGGGTGATTATGGCTACACCTTC.

This clone occurred once. The rearrangement joins TRBV16 to TRBJ1-2; maybe TRBD1 (5 bases). From germline, CDR1 is KGHSY and CDR2 FQNENV. The CDR3 length is 13 residues. V lost 3 bases to trimming and J lost 7 bases, with 12 bases between them. CDR3 region: CASSQLAGFGYTF. As DNA, the CDR3 is TGTGCCAGCAGCCAGCTGGCAGGGTTTGGCTACACCTTC. The variable domain in full, completed from reference TRBV16 and TRBJ1-2, reads GEEVAQTPKHLVRGEGQKAKLYCAPIKGHSYVFWYQQVLKNEFKFLISFQNENVFDETGMPKERFSAKCLPNSPCSLEIQATKLEDSAVYFCASSQLAGFGYTFGSGTRLTVV.

This chain links TRBV4-1 with TRBJ1-2; D perhaps matches TRBD1 (6 bases). CDR3 length: 15 residues. V was cut by 0 bases and J by 5 bases, with 13 bases left in between. The germline gives CDR1 MGHRA, CDR2 YSYEKL. CDR3 sequence reads: CASSQDEQGSYGYTF. As DNA, the CDR3 is TGCGCCAGCAGCCAAGATGAACAGGGATCGTATGGCTACACCTTC.

This chain connects TRBV5-4 to TRBJ2-7; tentatively, D is TRBD1 (5 bases). This CDR3 comprises 15 residues. CDR1 and CDR2 from the germline V gene are SGHNT and YYREEE (reference sequence). V was trimmed by 1 base and J by 2 bases, leaving 13 bases between them. CDR3 residues: CASSLSGQRTYEQYF. In DNA form, the CDR3 reads TGTGCCAGCAGCTTGTCAGGACAAAGAACCTACGAGCAGTACTTC.

The V and J genes are TRBV4-2 and TRBJ2-3; 8 bases line up with TRBD2. Germline trimming cut 3 bases from V and 4 bases from J; bases unmatched to any gene: 9. This CDR3 contains 16 residues. Germline V gene sequence: CDR1 LGHNA, CDR2 YNFKEQ. The CDR3 nucleotides read TGTGCCAGCAGCCAGACGGCTGCGGGGGGAGCAGATACGCAGTATTTT. It is translated as CASSQTAAGGADTQYF.

The chain links TRBV11-2 to TRBJ1-2; D may be TRBD1 (5 bases). V gave up 6 bases and J gave up 4 bases, with 12 bases separating them. Looked up from germline, CDR1 is SGHAT and CDR2 is FQNNGV. The CDR3 loop spans 13 amino acids. CDR3 DNA: TGTGCCAGCAGAAGCAGGGAAGGCTATGGCTACACCTTC. Translating it yields CASRSREGYGYTF.

The V gene is TRBV7-3, the J gene TRBJ2-2, with D perhaps matching TRBD1 (5 bases). This CDR3 comprises 14 residues. The V gene's germline CDR1 is SGHTA and CDR2 FQGTGA. V was clipped by 1 base and J by 6 bases, with 9 bases between them. CDR3 in amino acids: CASSLSPGSGELFF. CDR3 coding DNA: TGTGCCAGCAGCTTAAGTCCAGGGTCCGGGGAGCTGTTTTTT.

The V call is TRBV14, the J call TRBJ2-5; weak D call: TRBD2 (5 bases). The V end was cut by 4 bases, the J end by 4 bases, with 7 bases between. Germline V gene sequence: CDR1 SGHDN, CDR2 FVKESK. The CDR3 extends over 12 amino acids. The CDR3 here is CASSPSRETQYF. The CDR3 nucleotides are TGTGCCAGCAGCCCTAGCCGAGAGACCCAGTACTTC. Combining the CDR3 with reference TRBV14 and TRBJ2-5 gives the whole variable domain EAGVTQFPSHSVIEKGQTVTLRCDPISGHDNLYWYRRVMGKEIKFLLHFVKESKQDESGMPNNRFLAERTGGTYSTLKVQPAELEDSGVYFCASSPSRETQYFGPGTRLLVL.

V gene TRBV27 combines with J gene TRBJ2-7; D uncertain. Germline CDR1 MNHEY, CDR2 SMNVEV (reference sequence). Trimming shortened V by 0 bases and J by 2 bases, and 14 bases separated the two germline ends. The CDR3 spans 16 residues. The CDR3 region is CASSLSVSVSPYEQYF. The CDR3 coding sequence is TGTGCCAGCAGTTTATCGGTTTCAGTTTCACCCTACGAGCAGTACTTC.

The V call is TRBV7-2, the J call TRBJ1-2; D is unresolved. The germline V and J ends were trimmed by 4 bases and 3 bases, with 9 bases remaining between them. Germline CDR1 reads SGHTA; CDR2 reads FQGNSA. The CDR3 runs 13 residues. The CDR3 coding sequence is TGTGCCAGCAGCTATACAGCAGACTATGGCTACACCTTC. Residues: CASSYTADYGYTF.

DNA for the CDR3: TGTGCCAGCAGCCATTCCGGAAGCTCCTACGAGCAGTACTTC. This sequence encodes CASSHSGSSYEQYF. V and J are TRBV4-2 and TRBJ2-7; no reliable D call. The CDR3 sequence is 14 residues long. Trimming cost V 3 bases and J 0 bases, with 9 bases left between them. Per the germline V gene, CDR1 is LGHNA and CDR2 is YNFKEQ.

V gene TRBV4-1 combines with J gene TRBJ2-5; 7 bases agree with TRBD2. CDR1 and CDR2 (germline): MGHRA, YSYEKL. V trimming: 3 bases; J trimming: 4 bases; junction bases outside the gene matches: 5. The CDR3 sequence is 14 residues long. Here the CDR3 reads CASSQGGSGETQYF. Here the CDR3 DNA reads TGCGCCAGCAGCCAGGGGGGGAGCGGAGAGACCCAGTACTTC.

The chain has TRBV3-1 (or the pseudogene TRBV3-2) and TRBJ1-2, with 8 nucleotides matching TRBD1. This CDR3 is 16 amino acids long. The V segment lost 4 bases and the J segment 0 bases; nucleotides outside the gene matches: 7. Looked up from germline, CDR1 is LGHDT and CDR2 is YNNKEL (reference sequence). For the CDR3, the DNA is TGTGCCAGCAGCCGTCATGGGACAGGTTCTAACTATGGCTACACCTTC. It encodes CASSRHGTGSNYGYTF.

Written as DNA, the CDR3 is TGTGCCAGCAGCTTAGTAGGGCAGGGTATGTCACCCCTCCACTTT. Its protein product is CASSLVGQGMSPLHF. The chain recombines TRBV7-9 with TRBJ1-6; possible D gene TRBD1, 5 bases. CDR3 size: 15 residues. The V gene's germline CDR1 is SEHNR and CDR2 FQNEAQ (reference sequence). V was shortened by 1 base and J by 10 bases, with 14 bases between the two germline ends.

The rearrangement links TRBV6-5 to TRBJ2-7; D gene uncertain. The CDR3 has 13 residues. V shed 11 bases and J shed 4 bases, with 18 bases lying between them. Germline CDR1 MNHEY, CDR2 SVGAGI. CDR3 residues: CAAGRTEDYEQYF. In nucleotides, the CDR3 is TGTGCCGCAGGACGGACGGAAGATTACGAGCAGTACTTC.

This chain joins TRBV5-4 and TRBJ2-5, with D possibly TRBD1 on 6 matching bases. Trimming removed 4 bases at V and 4 bases at J, with 20 bases between. The CDR3 extends over 16 amino acids. Germline-derived CDR1 and CDR2 are SGHNT and YYREEE (reference sequence). The CDR3 DNA reads as TGTGCCAGCAGCAGACTACAGGGTAGCATTGGAGAGACCCAGTACTTC. This encodes CASSRLQGSIGETQYF.

CDR3 sequence (DNA): TGTGCCAGCAGCTTAGATAGCGCCGGGGGGTACGAGCAGTACTTC. Translation gives CASSLDSAGGYEQYF. The rearrangement uses TRBV7-6 and TRBJ2-7; 7 positions agree with TRBD2. V lost 1 base, J lost 4 bases, and 7 bases stayed unmatched. The CDR3 has 15 amino acids. CDR1 is SGHVS and CDR2 is FNYEAQ in the germline V gene.